One T cell receptor beta chain is described in this entry. This receptor's antigen is unknown. The sample holds no much larger clone one base away, and base qualities are not on file. This entry is derived from a study of control samples from healthy donors and cancer patients (dated by TCRdb to about 2020). Trimming leaves V shorter by 4 bases and J shorter by 2 bases, with the junction holding 6 bases beyond the gene matches. The CDR3 runs 15 amino acids, cysteine and phenylalanine included. Only the CDR3 region is kept as DNA, spanning 45 bases read in frame from base 1. Sequences KGHSH (CDR1) and LQKENI (CDR2) are obtained from the germline V gene. The library was built by means of the immunoSEQ multiplex PCR assay. In TCRdb, the immuneACCESS table is reduced to in-frame sequences with V and J assigned. These tables do not hold every clone; where another copy was compared, an unresolved V gene accounts for under half, and the others remain unexplained. This sample comprises about 61,000 clones, around 87% of them detected only once. The ten biggest clones cover under 7% of the sample.

Sequencing used PBMCs. The TCR was taken from a man between 60 and 75 years old with colorectal cancer. The V and J genes are TRBV18 and TRBJ2-3, and TRBD1 aligns with 7 junction nucleotides. The nucleotide sequence reads as follows: TGTGCCAGCTCACTATCACAGGGGACCACAGATACGCAGTATTTT. This gives the protein CASSLSQGTTDTQYF.